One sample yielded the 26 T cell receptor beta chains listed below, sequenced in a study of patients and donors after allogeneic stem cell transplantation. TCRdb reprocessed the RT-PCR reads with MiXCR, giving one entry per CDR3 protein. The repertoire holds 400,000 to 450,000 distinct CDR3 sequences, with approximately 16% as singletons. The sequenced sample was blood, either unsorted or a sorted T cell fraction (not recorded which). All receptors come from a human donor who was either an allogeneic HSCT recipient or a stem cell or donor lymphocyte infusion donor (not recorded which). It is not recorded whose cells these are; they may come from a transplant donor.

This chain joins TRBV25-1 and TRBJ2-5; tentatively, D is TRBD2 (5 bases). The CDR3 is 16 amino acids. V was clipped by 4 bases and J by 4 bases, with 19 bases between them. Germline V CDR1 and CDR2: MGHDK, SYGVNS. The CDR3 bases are TGTGCCAGCAGTGGCATTGGACCCGTACTAGGAGAGACCCAGTACTTC. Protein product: CASSGIGPVLGETQYF.

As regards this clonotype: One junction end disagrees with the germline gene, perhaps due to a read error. CDR3 nucleotide sequence: TGTGCCGGCAGCTTAGGTGGCAGGGCCGACAATGAGCAGTTCTTC. As protein: CAGSLGGRADNEQFF. This chain links TRBV11-2 with TRBJ2-1; D may be TRBD1 (5 bases). CDR1 and CDR2 (germline): SGHAT, FQNNGV. The CDR3 length is 15 residues.

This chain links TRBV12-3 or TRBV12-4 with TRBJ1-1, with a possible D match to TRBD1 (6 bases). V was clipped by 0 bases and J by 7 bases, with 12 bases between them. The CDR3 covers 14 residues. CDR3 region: CASSLARTVIEAFF. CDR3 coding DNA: TGTGCCAGCAGTTTAGCGCGGACAGTAATTGAAGCTTTCTTT.

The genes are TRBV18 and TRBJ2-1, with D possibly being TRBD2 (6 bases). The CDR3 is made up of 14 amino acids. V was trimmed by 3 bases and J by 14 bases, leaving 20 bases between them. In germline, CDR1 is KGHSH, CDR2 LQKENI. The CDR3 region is CASSPLWTTSPEFF. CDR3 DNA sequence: TGTGCCAGCTCACCCCTGTGGACTACTTCTCCGGAGTTCTTC.

The CDR3 DNA is TGCAGTGCTGTCAGGGGTGGTAACTATGGCTACACCTTC. It codes for CSAVRGGNYGYTF. The chain employs TRBV20-1 and TRBJ1-2; D is perhaps TRBD1 (6 bases). Deletions cut 5 bases from V and 1 base from J, with 11 bases between. This CDR3 is 13 amino acids long. Germline V lookup: CDR1 DFQATT, CDR2 SNEGSKA (reference sequence).

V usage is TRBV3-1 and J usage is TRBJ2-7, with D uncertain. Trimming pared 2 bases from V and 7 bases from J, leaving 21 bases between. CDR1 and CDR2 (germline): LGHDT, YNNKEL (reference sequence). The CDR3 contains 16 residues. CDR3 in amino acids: CASSQFRASLFREQYF. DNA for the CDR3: TGTGCCAGCAGCCAATTCCGGGCGAGCCTCTTTAGAGAGCAGTACTTC.

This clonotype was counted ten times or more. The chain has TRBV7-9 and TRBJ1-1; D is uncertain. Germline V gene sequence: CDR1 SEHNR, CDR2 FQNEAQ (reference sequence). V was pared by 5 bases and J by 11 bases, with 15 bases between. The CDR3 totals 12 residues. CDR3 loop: CASSPHREWAFF. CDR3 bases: TGTGCCAGCAGCCCCCATCGGGAATGGGCTTTCTTT. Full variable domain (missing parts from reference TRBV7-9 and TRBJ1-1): DTGVSQNPRHKITKRGQNVTFRCDPISEHNRLYWYRQTLGQGPEFLTYFQNEAQLEKSRLLSDRFSAERPKGSFSTLEIQRTEQGDSAMYLCASSPHREWAFFGQGTRLTVV.

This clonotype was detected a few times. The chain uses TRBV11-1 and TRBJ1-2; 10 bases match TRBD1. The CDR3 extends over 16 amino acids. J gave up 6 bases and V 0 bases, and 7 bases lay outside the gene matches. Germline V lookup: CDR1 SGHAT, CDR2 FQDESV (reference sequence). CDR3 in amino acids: CASSLAPFGTGDGYTF. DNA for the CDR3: TGTGCCAGCAGCTTAGCGCCATTCGGGACAGGGGATGGCTACACCTTC.

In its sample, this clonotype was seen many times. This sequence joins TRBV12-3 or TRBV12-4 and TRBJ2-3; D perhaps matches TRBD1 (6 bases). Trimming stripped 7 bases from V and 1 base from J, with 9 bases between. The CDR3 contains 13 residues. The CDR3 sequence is CASKRQGTDTQYF. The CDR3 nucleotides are TGTGCCAGCAAAAGACAGGGCACAGATACGCAGTATTTT.

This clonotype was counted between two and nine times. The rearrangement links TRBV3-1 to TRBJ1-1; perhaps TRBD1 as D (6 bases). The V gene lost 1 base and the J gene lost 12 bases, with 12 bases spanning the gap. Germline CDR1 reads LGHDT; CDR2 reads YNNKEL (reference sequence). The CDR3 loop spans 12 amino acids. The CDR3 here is CASSQGGQGTFF. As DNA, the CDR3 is TGTGCCAGCAGCCAAGGAGGCCAGGGGACTTTCTTT.

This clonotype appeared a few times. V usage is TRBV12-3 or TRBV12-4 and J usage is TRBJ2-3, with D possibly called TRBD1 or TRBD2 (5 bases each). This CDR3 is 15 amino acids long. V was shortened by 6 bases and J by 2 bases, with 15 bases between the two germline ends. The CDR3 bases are TGTGCCAGCAGGGCCGGGTGGGGGATCACAGATACGCAGTATTTT. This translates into CASRAGWGITDTQYF.

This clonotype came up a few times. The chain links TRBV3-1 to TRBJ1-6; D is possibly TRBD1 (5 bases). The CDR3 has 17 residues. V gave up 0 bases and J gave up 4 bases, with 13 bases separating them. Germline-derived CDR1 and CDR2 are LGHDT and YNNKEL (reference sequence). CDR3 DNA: TGTGCCAGCAGCCAAGAACGGGGGGGACTATATAATTCACCCCTCCACTTT. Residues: CASSQERGGLYNSPLHF.

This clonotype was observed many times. DNA for the CDR3: TGTGCCAGCAGTGGAGGGAGCTCCTACGAGCAGTACTTC. It is translated as CASSGGSSYEQYF. The chain uses TRBV2 and TRBJ2-7; tentatively, D is TRBD2 (5 bases). The germline gives CDR1 SNHLY, CDR2 FYNNEI. CDR3 length equals 13 residues. The V and J ends lost 4 bases and 0 bases respectively, with 7 bases between them. Full variable domain (missing parts from reference TRBV2 and TRBJ2-7): EPEVTQTPSHQVTQMGQEVILRCVPISNHLYFYWYRQILGQKVEFLVSFYNNEISEKSEIFDDQFSVERPDGSNFTLKIRSTKLEDSAMYFCASSGGSSYEQYFGPGTRLTVT.

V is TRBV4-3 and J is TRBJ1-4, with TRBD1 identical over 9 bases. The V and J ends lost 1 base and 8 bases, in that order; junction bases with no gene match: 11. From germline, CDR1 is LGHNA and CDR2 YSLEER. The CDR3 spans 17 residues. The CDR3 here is CASSQGVVSGQGEKLFF. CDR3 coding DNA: TGCGCCAGCAGCCAAGGAGTAGTTTCGGGACAGGGCGAAAAACTGTTTTTT.

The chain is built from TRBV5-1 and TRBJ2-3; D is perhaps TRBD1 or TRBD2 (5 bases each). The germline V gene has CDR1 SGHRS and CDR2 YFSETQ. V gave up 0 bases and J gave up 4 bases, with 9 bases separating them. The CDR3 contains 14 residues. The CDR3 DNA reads TGCGCCAGCAGCTTGGCCGGGGCCCCAGATACGCAGTATTTT. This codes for CASSLAGAPDTQYF.

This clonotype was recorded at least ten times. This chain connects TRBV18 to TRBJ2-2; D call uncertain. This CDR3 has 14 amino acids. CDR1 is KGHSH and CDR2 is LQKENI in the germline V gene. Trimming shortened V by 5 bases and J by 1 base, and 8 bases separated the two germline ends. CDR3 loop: CASSRKENTGELFF. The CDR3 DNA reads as TGTGCCAGCTCAAGGAAAGAGAACACCGGGGAGCTGTTTTTT.

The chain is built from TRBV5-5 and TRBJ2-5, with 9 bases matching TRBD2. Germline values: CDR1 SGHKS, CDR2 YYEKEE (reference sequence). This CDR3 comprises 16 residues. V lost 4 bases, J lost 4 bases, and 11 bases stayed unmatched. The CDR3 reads CASSTSPREGRETQYF. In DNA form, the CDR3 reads TGTGCCAGCAGCACCTCTCCGCGGGAGGGCCGAGAGACCCAGTACTTC. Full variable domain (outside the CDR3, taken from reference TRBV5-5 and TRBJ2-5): DAGVTQSPTHLIKTRGQQVTLRCSPISGHKSVSWYQQVLGQGPQFIFQYYEKEERGRGNFPDRFSARQFPNYSSELNVNALLLGDSALYLCASSTSPREGRETQYFGPGTRLLVL.

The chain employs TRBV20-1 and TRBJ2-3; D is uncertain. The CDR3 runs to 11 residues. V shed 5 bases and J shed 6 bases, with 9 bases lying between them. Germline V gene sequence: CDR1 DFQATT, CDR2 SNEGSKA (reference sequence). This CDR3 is CSAYGGDTQYF. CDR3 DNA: TGCAGTGCTTACGGTGGCGATACGCAGTATTTT.

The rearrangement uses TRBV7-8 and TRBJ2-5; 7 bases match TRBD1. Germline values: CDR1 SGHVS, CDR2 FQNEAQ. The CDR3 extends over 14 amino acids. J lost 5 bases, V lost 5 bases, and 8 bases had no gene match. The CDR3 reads CASSKGTAFETQYF. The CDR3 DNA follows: TGTGCCAGCAGCAAAGGGACAGCCTTTGAGACCCAGTACTTC. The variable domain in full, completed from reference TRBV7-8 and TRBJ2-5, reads GAGVSQSPRYKVAKRGQDVALRCDPISGHVSLFWYQQALGQGPEFLTYFQNEAQLDKSGLPSDRFFAERPEGSVSTLKIQRTQQEDSAVYLCASSKGTAFETQYFGPGTRLLVL.

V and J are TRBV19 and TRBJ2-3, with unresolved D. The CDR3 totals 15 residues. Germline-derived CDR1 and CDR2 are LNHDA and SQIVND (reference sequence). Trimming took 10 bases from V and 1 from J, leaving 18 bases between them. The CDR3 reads CATLEVLKGTDTQYF. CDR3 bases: TGTGCCACCCTCGAGGTTCTTAAAGGCACAGATACGCAGTATTTT.

The CDR3: CASSQDWGPLGYNEQFF. The DNA for the CDR3 is TGCGCCAGCAGCCAAGATTGGGGGCCTCTTGGCTACAATGAGCAGTTCTTC. This chain uses TRBV4-1 with TRBJ2-1; D is possibly TRBD1 (6 bases). Germline CDR1 MGHRA, CDR2 YSYEKL. CDR3 length equals 17 residues. V shed 0 bases and J shed 3 bases, with 15 bases lying between them.

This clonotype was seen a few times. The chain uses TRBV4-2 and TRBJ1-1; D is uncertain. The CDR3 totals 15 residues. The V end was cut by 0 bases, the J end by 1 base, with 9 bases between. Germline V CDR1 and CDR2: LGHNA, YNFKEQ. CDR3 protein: CASSQDRGSNTEAFF. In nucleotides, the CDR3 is TGTGCCAGCAGCCAAGATAGAGGTTCGAACACTGAAGCTTTCTTT.

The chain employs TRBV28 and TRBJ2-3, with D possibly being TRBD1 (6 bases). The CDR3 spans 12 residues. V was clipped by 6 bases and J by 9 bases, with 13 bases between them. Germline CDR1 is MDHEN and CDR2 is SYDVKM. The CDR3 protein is CASRQGRDTQYF. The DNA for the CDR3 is TGTGCCAGCAGACAGGGACGGGACACGCAGTATTTT.

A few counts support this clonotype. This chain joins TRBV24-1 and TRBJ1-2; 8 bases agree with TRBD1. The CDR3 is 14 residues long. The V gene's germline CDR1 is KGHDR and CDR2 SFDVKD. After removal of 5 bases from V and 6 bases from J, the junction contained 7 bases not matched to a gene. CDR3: CATSAPGQGNGYTF. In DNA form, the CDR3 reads TGTGCCACCAGTGCCCCAGGACAGGGTAATGGCTACACCTTC.

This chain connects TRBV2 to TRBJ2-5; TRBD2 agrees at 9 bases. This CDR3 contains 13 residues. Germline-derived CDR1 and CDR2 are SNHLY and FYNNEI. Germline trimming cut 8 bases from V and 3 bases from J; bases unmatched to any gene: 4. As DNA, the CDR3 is TGTGCCAGCTTGGTAGCGGGGGAAGAGACCCAGTACTTC. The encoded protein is CASLVAGEETQYF.

CDR3 sequence: CASSESSGGDTQYF. CDR3 nucleotide sequence: TGTGCCAGCAGTGAAAGCTCGGGAGGAGATACGCAGTATTTT. The chain recombines TRBV2 with TRBJ2-3; TRBD2 aligns across 7 bases. Trimming removed 2 bases from V and 5 bases from J; junction bases left unmatched: 4. The CDR3 is made up of 14 amino acids. CDR1 and CDR2 (germline): SNHLY, FYNNEI.